This T cell receptor (beta chain) appears in the sequencing data of a study of blood T cell repertoires in COVID-19. In the study's own analysis: Amplifying reference gene primers gave estimates of nucleated cell counts. Profiled with immunoSEQ multiplex PCR; TCRdb holds only in-frame clones, not every one. The DNA was the basis for D and trimming; V, J and clone size are from that table. The sample includes under 85,000 clones, 85% seen only once; the top ten take approximately 4.8%. CDR3 length: 16 residues. Trimming removed 5 bases at V and 2 bases at J, with 18 bases between. Germline V CDR1 and CDR2: MDHEN, SYDVKM.

Input material: peripheral blood. This TCR was recovered from an elderly man with acute or convalescent COVID-19. This sequence joins TRBV28 and TRBJ1-2; D is perhaps TRBD1 (6 bases). CDR3 coding DNA: TGTGCCAGCAGTAATGGGGGGGCTCTGGGAAACTATGGCTACACCTTC. Translation gives CASSNGGALGNYGYTF.